These T cell receptor beta chains were read from a single sample in a study of CD8+CD57+ T cells in acquired aplastic anemia. TCRdb reprocessed the reads via MiXCR and lists one record per CDR3 protein. Of 150,000 or so distinct CDR3 sequences listed, 40% to 55% are singletons. Specimen: sorted CD4+, CD8+, or CD8+CD57+ T cells (not recorded which) from PBMCs. The receptors here all came from a human donor with aplastic anemia. The CDR3 runs from the conserved cysteine through the conserved F or W. D genes are given only for firm matches. Size is omitted from some rows. Given values are once, few, many or a class for expanded clones.

D gene: TRBD1
clone size: -
J gene: TRBJ1-1
V gene: TRBV6-2/TRBV6-3
CDR3 protein: CASSYSLLSPAGTGNTEAFF

D gene: -
clone size: few
J gene: TRBJ1-1
V gene: TRBV12-3/TRBV12-4
CDR3 protein: CASSFSTGGSPEAFF

D gene: TRBD1
clone size: -
J gene: TRBJ1-2
V gene: TRBV29-1
CDR3 protein: CSVEELGTEELLHGYTF

D gene: -
clone size: many
J gene: TRBJ2-2
V gene: TRBV6-2/TRBV6-3
CDR3 protein: CASSYTGAVNTGELFF

D gene: -
clone size: -
J gene: TRBJ1-3
V gene: TRBV2
CDR3 protein: CASSYSLKTGNTIYF

D gene: -
clone size: -
J gene: TRBJ2-7
V gene: TRBV7-9
CDR3 protein: CASSLHNEPYEQYF

D gene: -
clone size: -
J gene: TRBJ1-5
V gene: TRBV7-3
CDR3 protein: CASSFPGNQPQHF

D gene: -
clone size: -
J gene: TRBJ2-7
V gene: TRBV15
CDR3 protein: CATSRGQGGYEQYF

D gene: -
clone size: once
J gene: TRBJ1-1
V gene: TRBV5-1
CDR3 protein: CASSWGVENTEAFF

D gene: -
clone size: -
J gene: TRBJ2-7
V gene: TRBV10-3
CDR3 protein: CAISELQGANSNEQYF

D gene: -
clone size: -
J gene: TRBJ1-2
V gene: TRBV19
CDR3 protein: CASRTGRDHGYTF

D gene: TRBD1
clone size: many
J gene: TRBJ1-1
V gene: TRBV7-8
CDR3 protein: CASSSQVEGAKRNTEAFF

D gene: -
clone size: once
J gene: TRBJ2-7
V gene: TRBV15
CDR3 protein: CATSRDSSGVTYEQYF

D gene: -
clone size: many
J gene: TRBJ1-1
V gene: TRBV10-3
CDR3 protein: CAISKQTNTEAFF

D gene: TRBD1
clone size: -
J gene: TRBJ1-1
V gene: TRBV10-3
CDR3 protein: CAISQGQGAAEAFF

D gene: TRBD2
clone size: -
J gene: TRBJ2-1
V gene: TRBV19
CDR3 protein: CASSSTTSFLYNEQFF

D gene: -
clone size: many
J gene: TRBJ1-4
V gene: TRBV19
CDR3 protein: CASSDARRTTNEKLFF

D gene: TRBD1
clone size: many
J gene: TRBJ2-2
V gene: TRBV7-6
CDR3 protein: CASSPTGASTGELFF

D gene: -
clone size: -
J gene: TRBJ2-7
V gene: TRBV15
CDR3 protein: CATSRGGMGRRASSDEQYF

D gene: TRBD1
clone size: -
J gene: TRBJ1-4
V gene: TRBV10-3
CDR3 protein: CAISQTGGNEKLFF

D gene: TRBD2
clone size: once
J gene: TRBJ2-3
V gene: TRBV20-1
CDR3 protein: CSARDGLAGDSDTQYF

D gene: TRBD1
clone size: -
J gene: TRBJ1-5
V gene: TRBV10-2
CDR3 protein: CATTVRTGISDQPQHF